This TCR beta chain was sequenced for a study of T-cell reconstitution after alpha-beta-depleted transplantation in children. Trimming left V 9 bases short and J 10 bases short, with 19 bases between. The germline CDR1 and CDR2 sequences are SGHTA and FQGNSA. This CDR3 comprises 13 residues. A few counts support this clonotype. A TCRbeta library incorporating unique molecular identifiers was prepared. TCRdb independently ran MiXCR on the PCR reads; one entry per CDR3 protein. In the table there are about 190,000 distinct CDR3 sequences, more than 6.5% of which are singletons. This clonotype was sampled from a human donor who donated a stem cell graft to a child with Wiskott-Aldrich syndrome. The V and J genes are TRBV7-2 and TRBJ2-1; no clear D. The sample here was PBMCs from the stem cell graft donor, taken from the stem cell graft. The CDR3 region is CASTSPPGREQFF. In DNA form, the CDR3 reads TGTGCCAGTACCTCCCCACCAGGACGGGAGCAGTTCTTC.